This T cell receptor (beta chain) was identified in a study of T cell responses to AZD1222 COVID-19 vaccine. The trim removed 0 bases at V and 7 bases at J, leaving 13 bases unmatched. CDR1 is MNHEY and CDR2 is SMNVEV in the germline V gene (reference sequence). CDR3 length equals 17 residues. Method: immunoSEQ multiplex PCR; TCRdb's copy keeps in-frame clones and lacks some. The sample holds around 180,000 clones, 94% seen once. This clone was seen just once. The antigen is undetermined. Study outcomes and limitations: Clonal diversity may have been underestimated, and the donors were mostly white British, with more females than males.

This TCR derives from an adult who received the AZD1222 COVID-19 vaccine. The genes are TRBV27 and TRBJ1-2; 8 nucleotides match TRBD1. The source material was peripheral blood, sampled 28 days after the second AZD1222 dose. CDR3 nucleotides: TGTGCCAGCAGTTTATCGATCACCCGGCAGGGGGCGTCTGGCTACACCTTC. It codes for CASSLSITRQGASGYTF.